These 4 T cell receptor beta chains came from one sample sequenced in a study of T cells in Graves' hyperthyroidism and ophthalmopathy. RNA transcripts provided the source from which TCR beta CDR3 regions were amplified. When the TCR CDR3 underwent first-round RT-PCR, the HTBI primer set was used. In TCRdb, the multiplex PCR reads were re-called with MiXCR into one record per CDR3 protein. This table holds about 600,000 distinct CDR3 sequences, 13% to 15% found once. Sequencing was carried out using blood. The source is a woman aged 18-35 years with Graves' ophthalmopathy.

In its sample, this clonotype was seen many times. This sequence joins TRBV2 and TRBJ2-2; D not resolved. This CDR3 spans 12 amino acids. V lost 6 bases and J lost 1, with 3 bases in between. From germline, CDR1 is SNHLY and CDR2 FYNNEI. The CDR3 DNA reads TGTGCCAGCAGGGGGAACACCGGGGAGCTGTTTTTT. Protein sequence: CASRGNTGELFF.

This clonotype was seen only a few times. The chain employs TRBV5-5 and TRBJ2-2, with TRBD2 identical over 8 bases. This CDR3 comprises 15 residues. Germline V CDR1 and CDR2: SGHKS, YYEKEE (reference sequence). V dropped 5 bases and J dropped 5; count of bases not matched to a gene: 8. The CDR3 reads CASRPPGLGTGELFF. The CDR3 DNA sequence: TGTGCCAGCAGACCACCGGGACTAGGTACCGGGGAGCTGTTTTTT.

This clonotype turned up a few times. Written as DNA, the CDR3 is TGTGCCAGCAGCCAAGATGAAGGACAGTTCTCTGGAAACACCATATATTTT. It codes for CASSQDEGQFSGNTIYF. The chain uses TRBV14 and TRBJ1-3; TRBD1 might be the D (6 bases). The CDR3 is 17 residues long. V lost 0 bases and J lost 0, with 12 bases in between. The germline CDR1 and CDR2 sequences are SGHDN and FVKESK. The full variable domain, with the rest looked up from reference TRBV14 and TRBJ1-3, is EAGVTQFPSHSVIEKGQTVTLRCDPISGHDNLYWYRRVMGKEIKFLLHFVKESKQDESGMPNNRFLAERTGGTYSTLKVQPAELEDSGVYFCASSQDEGQFSGNTIYFGEGSWLTVV.

This clonotype came up many times. The chain links TRBV3-2 to TRBJ2-7. TRBV3-2 is listed as a pseudogene. The CDR3 runs to 18 residues. The CDR3 loop is CASSQGTIVRESSYEQYF. The CDR3 region has the DNA TGTGCCAGCAGCCAAGGTACGATTGTTAGGGAGAGCTCCTACGAGCAGTACTTC.